These 32 T cell receptor beta chains originate from one sample sequenced in a study of lymphopenia after photon versus proton radiotherapy. Method: immunoSEQ multiplex PCR; TCRdb's copy keeps in-frame clones and lacks some. This table has 20,000 to 30,000 clones, roughly 80% appearing once. The sample in question was peripheral blood, obtained from a patient treated with proton-based radiotherapy. The receptors here all came from a woman aged 70-85 years with pancreatic cancer.

In its sample, this clone was seen once. J is TRBJ1-3 and V is TRBV5-6, with D possibly being TRBD1 (5 bases). There are 16 residues in the CDR3. The ends were cut back, 4 bases at V and 4 bases at J, with 18 bases in the middle. From germline, CDR1 is SGHDT and CDR2 YYEEEE. The CDR3 coding sequence is TGTGCCAGCAGCCCGCAGGGTGGGACCGGAGGAAACACCATATATTTT. Translated, it gives CASSPQGGTGGNTIYF.

This chain connects TRBV28 to TRBJ1-5, with a possible D match to TRBD1 (6 bases). This CDR3 contains 18 residues. V was pared by 6 bases and J by 0 bases, with 21 bases between. The germline CDR1 and CDR2 sequences are MDHEN and SYDVKM. The CDR3 loop reads CASRRGVTGRNSNQPQHF. Here the CDR3 DNA reads TGTGCCAGCAGGAGAGGGGTCACAGGGCGAAATAGCAATCAGCCCCAGCATTTT.

J is TRBJ1-2 and V is TRBV9; maybe TRBD1 (5 bases). V lost 4 bases to trimming and J lost 4 bases, with 17 bases between them. This CDR3 region has 15 residues. Germline V gene lookup returns CDR1 SGDLS and CDR2 YYNGEE. The CDR3 coding sequence is TGTGCCAGCAGCTTATCGACAGCCACCTCCTATGGCTACACCTTC. Translation: CASSLSTATSYGYTF.

This clone was detected a few times. The V call is TRBV6-4, the J call TRBJ1-2; a possible D gene is TRBD1 (5 bases). This CDR3 contains 16 residues. V was trimmed by 5 bases and J by 2 bases, leaving 18 bases between them. Germline V lookup: CDR1 MRHNA, CDR2 SNTAGT. The CDR3, as DNA: TGTGCCAGCAGTTTCCCGGACAACTCCTTAAACTATGGCTACACCTTC. Translation gives CASSFPDNSLNYGYTF.

This clone is large in the sample. The chain employs TRBV28 and TRBJ2-3; 7 bases are shared with TRBD2. This CDR3 is built from 16 residues. Germline V gene data show CDR1 as MDHEN and CDR2 as SYDVKM. Germline trimming cut 5 bases from V and 7 bases from J; bases unmatched to any gene: 15. In nucleotides, the CDR3 is TGTGCCAGCAGTCACGGACTAGGGGAGAATCAAAATACGCAGTATTTT. Amino acids: CASSHGLGENQNTQYF.

The rearrangement uses TRBV21-1 and TRBJ1-1. TRBV21-1 is tagged as a pseudogene. The CDR3 spans 16 residues. The CDR3 DNA is TGTGCCAGCACCCTATTCCGGGACCGCGGAAACACTGAAGCTTTCTTT. It is translated as CASTLFRDRGNTEAFF.

In this sample, this clone turned up once. In DNA form, the CDR3 reads TGTGCCAGCAGCCCCGGCCTGGGCAAAAACATTCAGTACTTC. Protein: CASSPGLGKNIQYF. The rearrangement uses TRBV5-4 and TRBJ2-4; no reliable D call. CDR3 length equals 14 residues. From germline, CDR1 is SGHNT and CDR2 YYREEE (reference sequence). The V end lost 4 bases, the J end lost 3 bases, and 11 bases lay between the germline ends.

The chain is built from TRBV7-2 and TRBJ2-1; 8 bases are a match to TRBD2. V lost 2 bases and J lost 4; bases outside the gene matches: 10. This CDR3 has 17 amino acids. From germline, CDR1 is SGHTA and CDR2 FQGNSA. The CDR3 is CASSLTLLAETYNEQFF. In DNA, the CDR3 is TGTGCCAGCAGCTTAACCCTACTAGCGGAAACTTACAATGAGCAGTTCTTC.

The chain uses TRBV28 and TRBJ1-2; TRBD1 matches at 7 bases. Germline-derived CDR1 and CDR2 are MDHEN and SYDVKM. Trimming at V came to 3 bases and at J to 0 bases, leaving 7 bases not matched to a gene. This CDR3 is built from 16 residues. CDR3 region: CASSLGGQRANYGYTF. CDR3 nucleotides: TGTGCCAGCAGTTTGGGGGGACAGAGAGCTAACTATGGCTACACCTTC.

This sequence joins TRBV20-1 and TRBJ1-1, with D maybe TRBD1 (5 bases). The germline gives CDR1 DFQATT, CDR2 SNEGSKA (reference sequence). The CDR3 spans 10 residues. Deletions cut 3 bases from V and 10 bases from J, with 9 bases between. The CDR3 coding sequence is TGCAGTGCTAGGGGTGGGGCAGCTTTCTTT. Its translation: CSARGGAAFF.

The chain links TRBV28 to TRBJ2-7; D is possibly TRBD1 (6 bases). Trimming pared 6 bases from V and 4 bases from J, leaving 10 bases between. CDR3 length: 12 residues. Germline V gene data show CDR1 as MDHEN and CDR2 as SYDVKM. The CDR3 nucleotides read TGTGCCAGCAGCGGACAGAGATACGAGCAGTACTTC. Its translation is CASSGQRYEQYF.

J is TRBJ2-2 and V is TRBV7-2, with D possibly being TRBD1 (5 bases). V was clipped by 1 base and J by 4 bases, with 10 bases between them. Germline V gives CDR1 SGHTA, CDR2 FQGNSA. This CDR3 region has 15 residues. The CDR3 sequence: CASSLGQGSTGELFF. CDR3 coding DNA: TGTGCCAGCAGCTTAGGTCAGGGCAGCACCGGGGAGCTGTTTTTT. The full variable domain, in which reference TRBV7-2 and TRBJ2-2 provide the parts outside the CDR3, is GAGVSQSPSNKVTEKGKDVELRCDPISGHTALYWYRQSLGQGLEFLIYFQGNSAPDKSGLPSDRFSAERTGGSVSTLTIQRTQQEDSAVYLCASSLGQGSTGELFFGEGSRLTVL.

V usage is TRBV29-1 and J usage is TRBJ2-3, with 8 bases matching TRBD2. The CDR3 is made up of 15 amino acids. Germline loops: CDR1 SQVTM, CDR2 ANQGSEA. With V trimmed by 8 bases and J by 0 bases, 10 bases remained unmatched. CDR3: CSSRGAASSTDTQYF. The CDR3 DNA follows: TGCAGCTCGCGGGGGGCGGCTAGTAGCACAGATACGCAGTATTTT.

V is TRBV9 and J is TRBJ1-6; TRBD1 matches at 12 bases. V dropped 3 bases and J dropped 7; count of bases not matched to a gene: 2. This CDR3 is built from 15 residues. Germline V lookup: CDR1 SGDLS, CDR2 YYNGEE. CDR3 nucleotides: TGTGCCAGCAGCGCCGGGACAGGGGGCAATTCACCCCTCCACTTT. It translates to CASSAGTGGNSPLHF.

This clone has just a few counts. The chain employs TRBV7-9 and TRBJ2-6; unclear D gene. CDR3 length: 14 amino acids. V gave up 5 bases and J gave up 3 bases, with 8 bases separating them. Germline CDR1 reads SEHNR; CDR2 reads FQNEAQ (reference sequence). The CDR3 here is CASSRWDGANVLTF. For the CDR3, the DNA is TGTGCCAGCAGCCGCTGGGATGGGGCCAACGTCCTGACTTTC.

The V gene is TRBV29-1, the J gene TRBJ2-1, with unresolved D. CDR1 is SQVTM, CDR2 ANQGSEA, per germline. The CDR3 has 11 residues. V was shortened by 2 bases and J by 4 bases, with 3 bases between the two germline ends. The CDR3 region is CSVEWYNEQFF. In DNA form, the CDR3 reads TGCAGCGTTGAATGGTACAATGAGCAGTTCTTC.

V is TRBV29-1 and J is TRBJ2-3; perhaps TRBD1 as D (6 bases). The CDR3 has 13 residues. V was shortened by 3 bases and J by 6 bases, with 13 bases between the two germline ends. Germline V gives CDR1 SQVTM, CDR2 ANQGSEA. DNA of the CDR3: TGCAGCGTTGAGATGGGGGCTGGGGATACGCAGTATTTT. Amino acids: CSVEMGAGDTQYF.

V gene TRBV7-2 combines with J gene TRBJ2-3; no reliable D call. The CDR3 contains 11 residues. V was shortened by 4 bases and J by 2 bases, with 1 base between the two germline ends. In germline, CDR1 is SGHTA, CDR2 FQGNSA. DNA of the CDR3: TGTGCCAGCAGCTCCACAGATACGCAGTATTTT. It is translated as CASSSTDTQYF.

A single count supports this clone. The chain combines TRBV5-1 with TRBJ1-5; D remains unclear. The V end was cut by 3 bases, the J end by 0 bases, with 4 bases between. The CDR3 totals 13 residues. CDR1 is SGHRS, CDR2 YFSETQ, per germline. DNA for the CDR3: TGCGCCAGCAGCTCCTTTAGCAATCAGCCCCAGCATTTT. This translates into CASSSFSNQPQHF.

The chain uses TRBV9 and TRBJ2-3; tentatively, D is TRBD2 (5 bases). Germline assignment: CDR1 SGDLS and CDR2 YYNGEE. The CDR3 totals 15 residues. Trimming cost V 0 bases and J 3 bases, with 11 bases left between them. The CDR3 is CASSVVSDPTDTQYF. Here the CDR3 DNA reads TGTGCCAGCAGCGTAGTTAGCGATCCAACAGATACGCAGTATTTT.

The chain joins TRBV7-8 to TRBJ2-7; 7 positions match TRBD2. The trim removed 8 bases at V and 6 bases at J, leaving 10 bases unmatched. Germline lookup yields CDR1 SGHVS and CDR2 FQNEAQ. The CDR3 runs 13 residues. The CDR3 nucleotides are TGTGCCAGCGACGGGGGGAACAGTGGCGAGCAGTACTTC. It specifies CASDGGNSGEQYF.

This clone occurred once. This chain connects TRBV7-2 to TRBJ2-7; D is unclear. CDR1 is SGHTA and CDR2 is FQGNSA in the germline V gene. V dropped 8 bases and J dropped 4 bases, with 21 bases sitting between them. This CDR3 comprises 15 residues. This CDR3 is CASLSRPGRNYEQYF. In nucleotides, the CDR3 is TGTGCCAGCCTTTCCCGACCGGGCCGAAATTACGAGCAGTACTTC.

This CDR3 reads CASSVQGAGNTIYF. The CDR3 bases are TGTGCCAGCAGCGTACAGGGGGCCGGAAACACCATATATTTT. V is TRBV9 and J is TRBJ1-3; 8 bases align to TRBD1. The V segment lost 1 base and the J segment 4 bases; nucleotides outside the gene matches: 1. CDR1 is SGDLS, CDR2 YYNGEE, per germline. The CDR3 has 14 residues. Combining the CDR3 with reference TRBV9 and TRBJ1-3 gives the whole variable domain DSGVTQTPKHLITATGQRVTLRCSPRSGDLSVYWYQQSLDQGLQFLIQYYNGEERAKGNILERFSAQQFPDLHSELNLSSLELGDSALYFCASSVQGAGNTIYFGEGSWLTVV.

The chain employs TRBV6-5 and TRBJ2-7, with 10 nucleotides matching TRBD2. This CDR3 has 15 amino acids. Trimming took 0 bases from V and 6 from J; bases not matched to a gene: 5. Germline lookup yields CDR1 MNHEY and CDR2 SVGAGI. The CDR3, as DNA: TGTGCCAGCAGTTACTCTTCACTAGCGGGAAGCGAGCAGTACTTC. Translated: CASSYSSLAGSEQYF.

The J gene is TRBJ1-4, the V gene TRBV18, with D possibly being TRBD1 (6 bases). The CDR3 has 15 amino acids. V was cut by 6 bases and J by 5 bases, with 16 bases left in between. Germline CDR1 is KGHSH and CDR2 is LQKENI. CDR3 sequence (DNA): TGTGCCAGCTCTGCAGGGGCCCAACCCAATGAAAAACTGTTTTTT. Translated, it gives CASSAGAQPNEKLFF.

J is TRBJ1-2 and V is TRBV6-1, with unresolved D. The CDR3 spans 13 residues. Germline V gives CDR1 MNHNS, CDR2 SASEGT. Trimming left V 4 bases short and J 2 bases short, with 8 bases between. The CDR3 is CASSVSGNYGYTF. The CDR3, as DNA: TGTGCCAGCAGTGTATCGGGGAACTATGGCTACACCTTC.

This clone was recorded only once. CDR3 region: CASRRPGGSGETQYF. The CDR3 region has the DNA TGTGCCAGCAGGCGCCCAGGAGGGTCCGGCGAGACCCAGTACTTC. The chain recombines TRBV6-5 with TRBJ2-5, with TRBD2 as a possible D gene (6 bases). The CDR3 runs to 15 residues. Per the germline V gene, CDR1 is MNHEY and CDR2 is SVGAGI. The V end was cut by 6 bases, the J end by 5 bases, with 19 bases between.

This clone was seen a handful of times. The chain combines TRBV4-3 with TRBJ2-1; the D gene is possibly TRBD2 (5 bases). CDR3 length equals 13 residues. In germline, CDR1 is LGHNA, CDR2 YSLEER. The germline V and J ends were trimmed by 4 bases and 6 bases, with 10 bases remaining between them. The DNA for the CDR3 is TGCGCCAGCAGCCTCGGGATTCCCAATGAGCAGTTCTTC. Amino acid sequence: CASSLGIPNEQFF.

The chain uses TRBV7-9 and TRBJ1-1; D is uncertain. Trimming cost V 8 bases and J 1 base, with 11 bases left between them. The germline gives CDR1 SEHNR, CDR2 FQNEAQ (reference sequence). The CDR3 is 13 amino acids. CDR3 nucleotides: TGTGCCAGCGCCCAGTATCGGAACACTGAAGCTTTCTTT. This translates into CASAQYRNTEAFF.

The CDR3 protein is CASSSGLAEYNEQFF. DNA for the CDR3: TGCGCCAGCAGCTCAGGACTAGCGGAATACAATGAGCAGTTCTTC. The chain has TRBV5-1 and TRBJ2-1; TRBD2 matches 10 bases. With V trimmed by 3 bases and J by 4 bases, 4 bases remained unmatched. The CDR3 spans 15 residues. CDR1 is SGHRS and CDR2 is YFSETQ in the germline V gene.

This chain uses TRBV7-9 with TRBJ1-2; a possible D gene is TRBD1 (6 bases). Between the trimmed V and J ends, which lost 5 bases and 3 bases, there was a span of 10 bases. CDR1 and CDR2 from the germline V gene are SEHNR and FQNEAQ (reference sequence). The CDR3 sequence is 13 residues long. The CDR3 loop is CASSNSGDYGYTF. Written as DNA, the CDR3 is TGTGCCAGCAGCAATTCAGGGGACTATGGCTACACCTTC.

The chain is built from TRBV18 and TRBJ2-1; D is uncertain. The V and J ends lost 4 bases and 8 bases respectively, with 9 bases between them. Looked up from germline, CDR1 is KGHSH and CDR2 is LQKENI. The CDR3 totals 12 residues. Here the CDR3 reads CASSLTGDEQFF. The CDR3 bases are TGTGCCAGCTCACTGACGGGTGATGAGCAGTTCTTC.